A selection of T cell receptor beta chains follows, all from one sample in a study of OX40 agonist ivuxolimab in advanced cancers. Measured with immunoSEQ multiplex PCR; TCRdb has only the in-frame clones, and not every one. The profile covers about 76,000 clones, with 75% to 90% appearing a single time and 5% to 7% taken by the ten largest. The specimen was CD4+ or CD8+ T cells sorted from blood, collected in a trial of the OX40 agonist ivuxolimab. These receptor sequences come from an adult with an advanced solid tumor such as melanoma, head and neck, liver or kidney cancer. The CDR3 runs from the conserved cysteine through the conserved F or W. D genes are given only for firm matches. Only part of the rows carry a size: once, few, many, or a class if the clone is expanded.

v_gene	abundance	d_gene	j_gene	CDR3aa	CDR3nt
TRBV5-1	-	TRBD1	TRBJ2-7	CASSPGTGVRHEQYF	TGCGCCAGCAGCCCAGGGACAGGAGTCCGCCACGAGCAGTACTTC
TRBV5-6	-	TRBD1	TRBJ2-1	CASRAETGGHNEQFF	TGTGCCAGCAGGGCGGAGACAGGGGGTCACAATGAGCAGTTCTTC
TRBV27	-	TRBD2	TRBJ2-7	CASRWTSGINYEQYF	TGTGCCAGCAGGTGGACTAGCGGGATCAATTACGAGCAGTACTTC
TRBV19	-	-	TRBJ2-5	CASSLRGLQETQYF	TGTGCCAGTAGCCTCCGGGGTCTTCAAGAGACCCAGTACTTC
TRBV5-1	once	-	TRBJ2-1	CASSLAKSENEQFF	TGCGCCAGCAGCTTGGCCAAGTCGGAGAATGAGCAGTTCTTC
TRBV6-4	-	-	TRBJ2-2	CASSEDYTGELFF	TGTGCCAGCAGTGAAGACTACACCGGGGAGCTGTTTTTT
TRBV9	once	-	TRBJ2-7	CASSIGASPEQYF	TGTGCCAGCAGCATTGGGGCGTCGCCCGAGCAGTACTTC
TRBV7-8	once	-	TRBJ2-3	CASSSRPPDTQYF	TGTGCCAGCAGCTCCCGACCCCCAGATACGCAGTATTTT
TRBV5-6	-	-	TRBJ2-6	CASSLYGGSGANVLTF	TGTGCCAGCAGCTTGTACGGCGGCTCTGGGGCCAACGTCCTGACTTTC
TRBV7-8	-	TRBD1	TRBJ1-4	CATGQGGEKLFF	TGTGCCACCGGACAGGGGGGGGAAAAACTGTTTTTT
TRBV7-9	-	-	TRBJ2-5	CASSSAGSQETQYF	TGTGCCAGCAGCTCGGCAGGCTCCCAGGAGACCCAGTACTTC
TRBV2	few	TRBD1	TRBJ1-2	CASSDGAGGGYGYTF	TGTGCCAGCAGTGATGGGGCAGGGGGTGGCTATGGCTACACCTTC
TRBV19	-	-	TRBJ2-7	CASSMIGTSYEQYF	TGTGCCAGTAGTATGATAGGGACTTCCTACGAGCAGTACTTC
TRBV7-9	-	-	TRBJ1-1	CASSLNPKTEAFF	TGTGCCAGCAGCTTAAATCCCAAGACTGAAGCTTTCTTT
TRBV6-5	-	-	TRBJ1-1	CASSGLLEAFF	TGTGCCAGCAGTGGTTTGCTTGAAGCTTTCTTT
TRBV6-1	-	-	TRBJ2-3	CASSQNSQGTQYF	TGTGCCAGCAGTCAAAACAGTCAAGGTACGCAGTATTTT
TRBV2	-	TRBD1	TRBJ1-1	CASRGTGMNTEAFF	TGTGCCAGCAGGGGGACAGGGATGAACACTGAAGCTTTCTTT
TRBV7-2	-	TRBD1	TRBJ1-2	CASSLTDRGRGYTF	TGTGCCAGCAGCTTAACGGACAGGGGGCGAGGCTACACCTTC
TRBV14	-	-	TRBJ1-2	CASSQELYDGYTF	TGTGCCAGCAGCCAAGAGCTTTACGATGGCTACACCTTC
TRBV18	-	-	TRBJ1-5	CASSLDAGQPQHF	TGTGCCAGCTCACTAGATGCGGGACAGCCCCAGCATTTT
TRBV19	-	-	TRBJ2-7	CASSNQGLYEQYF	TGTGCCAGTAGTAACCAGGGGCTTTACGAGCAGTACTTC
TRBV2	-	-	TRBJ1-1	CASSRDGLNTEAFF	TGTGCCAGCAGTCGGGACGGGCTGAACACTGAAGCTTTCTTT
TRBV7-3	-	-	TRBJ1-6	CASSPPERSPLHF	TGTGCCAGCAGCCCGCCGGAACGATCACCCCTCCACTTT
TRBV29-1	-	-	TRBJ2-7	CSVERGGAYEQYF	TGCAGCGTTGAACGCGGCGGTGCCTACGAGCAGTACTTC
TRBV7-9	-	-	TRBJ1-5	CASSPQTGTKNNQPQHF	TGTGCCAGCAGCCCCCAGACCGGGACGAAGAACAATCAGCCCCAGCATTTT
TRBV29-1	-	-	TRBJ2-7	CSVEGEDTYEQYF	TGCAGCGTTGAGGGTGAGGATACCTACGAGCAGTACTTC
TRBV14	-	-	TRBJ1-2	CASSPAGRYTGYTF	TGTGCCAGCAGCCCCGCCGGGAGGTATACTGGCTACACCTTC
TRBV2	-	-	TRBJ1-1	CASSVVWAGAEAFF	TGTGCCAGCAGTGTAGTTTGGGCAGGCGCCGAAGCTTTCTTT
TRBV27	medium-sized	-	TRBJ1-1	CASSLSQGYMNTEAFF	TGTGCCAGCAGTTTATCCCAGGGGTACATGAACACTGAAGCTTTCTTT
TRBV5-6	-	TRBD2	TRBJ2-7	CASSVASGLGVFEQYF	TGTGCCAGCAGCGTAGCAAGCGGACTAGGAGTCTTCGAGCAGTACTTC
TRBV2	-	-	TRBJ2-7	CASRTTGVSYEQYF	TGTGCCAGCAGGACCACAGGCGTTTCCTACGAGCAGTACTTC
TRBV6-5	once	-	TRBJ2-7	CASSPNGGLTYEQYF	TGTGCCAGCAGTCCCAACGGGGGCTTAACCTACGAGCAGTACTTC
TRBV5-1	-	TRBD1	TRBJ2-5	CASSLGTGEETQYF	TGCGCCAGCAGCTTGGGGACAGGGGAAGAGACCCAGTACTTC
TRBV20-1	-	-	TRBJ1-1	CSARPTIEAFF	TGCAGTGCTAGACCCACAATTGAAGCTTTCTTT
TRBV9	-	TRBD2	TRBJ2-3	CASSVGGTSGVLTDTQYF	TGTGCCAGCAGCGTAGGCGGGACTAGCGGGGTACTCACAGATACGCAGTATTTT
TRBV9	-	-	TRBJ2-1	CASSVATGRGSGDNEQFF	TGTGCCAGCAGCGTAGCTACAGGGAGAGGGTCGGGGGACAATGAGCAGTTCTTC
TRBV7-9	-	-	TRBJ1-1	CASQWGGTEAFF	TGTGCCAGCCAATGGGGTGGAACTGAAGCTTTCTTT
TRBV27	-	-	TRBJ2-2	CASSLTTDPTGELFF	TGTGCCAGCAGTTTAACAACAGACCCCACCGGGGAGCTGTTTTTT
TRBV7-9	once	-	TRBJ1-4	CASSGGIKEKLFF	TGCGCCAGCAGCGGGGGTATTAAGGAAAAACTGTTTTTT
TRBV5-1	-	TRBD1	TRBJ2-1	CASTGQGGYNEQFF	TGCGCCAGCACCGGACAGGGGGGCTACAATGAGCAGTTCTTC
TRBV2	-	TRBD2	TRBJ2-1	CASSGLAGSYLNNEQFF	TGTGCCAGCTCGGGACTAGCGGGGAGTTATTTGAACAATGAGCAGTTCTTC
TRBV7-9	-	-	TRBJ1-1	CASSYSNTEAFF	TGTGCCAGCAGCTATTCGAACACTGAAGCTTTCTTT